The clone carrying this T cell receptor beta chain was observed many times. Its specificity is not known. CDR3 size: 14 residues. Trimming took off 0 bases at V and 8 bases at J, with 13 bases between the two ends. From germline, CDR1 is LGHNA and CDR2 YSLEER. CTLA-4 blockade using ipilimumab, together with focal radiation, was received by patients with chemo-refractory metastatic non-small-cell lung cancer. This entry comes from a study of radiotherapy plus CTLA-4 blockade in lung cancer. The study, taken as a whole, reports: There was expansion of tumor-derived TCR clones in blood after radiotherapy plus ipilimumab. Early clone dynamics of blood T cells, plus interferon-beta, reportedly predicted response best.

The table came from immunoSEQ multiplex PCR; TCRdb's copy has only in-frame clones and leaves some out. The sample holds approximately 75,000 clones, roughly 75% seen once. Material: peripheral blood, obtained from a patient treated with radiotherapy plus ipilimumab. V is TRBV4-3 and J is TRBJ1-2; D may be TRBD1 (5 bases). The sequence derives from a human donor with non-small cell lung cancer who had a complete response to radiotherapy plus ipilimumab. CDR3 sequence: CASSQDMTVVGYTF. CDR3 bases: TGCGCCAGCAGCCAAGATATGACAGTTGTGGGCTACACCTTC.